A selection of T cell receptor beta chains follows, all from one sample in a study of cytomegalovirus exposure and HLA in healthy donors. Sequenced by immunoSEQ multiplex PCR; TCRdb stores in-frame clones only, minus some. The table lists tens of thousands of clones, over 60% of them singletons, with around 4.3% in the top ten. The sequenced material came from PBMCs. These receptors all come from a man aged 35 to 55 in good health and CMV-seronegative. Each CDR3 is given with its conserved first and last residue. D genes are given only for firm matches. Part of the rows lack a size; the others show once, few, many or a class for expanded clones.

cdr3_nt: TGTGCCAGTAATGCCTACCAGGGGTCCTCTGGGGCCAACGTCCTGACTTTC
cdr3_aa: CASNAYQGSSGANVLTF
j_call: TRBJ2-6
clone_size: NA
v_call: TRBV19
d_call: NA
cdr3_length: 17

cdr3_nt: TGTGCCAGTACTTCCCGGCGGTACAATGAGCAGTTCTTC
cdr3_aa: CASTSRRYNEQFF
j_call: TRBJ2-1
clone_size: NA
v_call: TRBV27
d_call: NA
cdr3_length: 13

cdr3_nt: TGCAGCGTGCGCGCTTCGGGACAGGGTACCGAGCAGTACTTC
cdr3_aa: CSVRASGQGTEQYF
j_call: TRBJ2-7
clone_size: few
v_call: TRBV29-1
d_call: TRBD1
cdr3_length: 14

cdr3_nt: TGTGCCAGCAGTAGGGGCCACACAGATACGCAGTATTTT
cdr3_aa: CASSRGHTDTQYF
j_call: TRBJ2-3
clone_size: NA
v_call: TRBV6-5
d_call: NA
cdr3_length: 13

cdr3_nt: TGTGCTGTAAGCACCCGGGATGGTCGTAGGGACAGGGAAGCCTACGAGCAGTACTTC
cdr3_aa: CAVSTRDGRRDREAYEQYF
j_call: TRBJ2-7
clone_size: few
v_call: TRBV28
d_call: TRBD1
cdr3_length: 19

cdr3_nt: TGTGCCAGCAGCCCGGGACTAGCGGGAGGCACAGATACGCAGTATTTT
cdr3_aa: CASSPGLAGGTDTQYF
j_call: TRBJ2-3
clone_size: NA
v_call: TRBV7-9
d_call: TRBD2
cdr3_length: 16

cdr3_nt: TGTGCCAGCAGCCCCCGATCCTCAGGGGCTGGGACTGAAGCTTTCTTT
cdr3_aa: CASSPRSSGAGTEAFF
j_call: TRBJ1-1
clone_size: NA
v_call: TRBV7-9
d_call: NA
cdr3_length: 16

cdr3_nt: TGTGCCAGCAGTTGGGCGGGGCCCACAGCAAGTACTAACTATGGCTACACCTTC
cdr3_aa: CASSWAGPTASTNYGYTF
j_call: TRBJ1-2
clone_size: NA
v_call: TRBV27
d_call: NA
cdr3_length: 18

cdr3_nt: TGCGCCAGCAGCTTGTATTCGTTGCCGACAGGGTTGGGCACAGATACGCAGTATTTT
cdr3_aa: CASSLYSLPTGLGTDTQYF
j_call: TRBJ2-3
clone_size: NA
v_call: TRBV5-1
d_call: TRBD1
cdr3_length: 19

cdr3_nt: TGTGCCAAATCCGGGAATAAACCTCCCTACGAGCAGTACTTC
cdr3_aa: CAKSGNKPPYEQYF
j_call: TRBJ2-7
clone_size: NA
v_call: TRBV5-4
d_call: NA
cdr3_length: 14

cdr3_nt: TGTGCCAGCAGCCCACCCGGGACAGGGGGTACTGAAGCTTTCTTT
cdr3_aa: CASSPPGTGGTEAFF
j_call: TRBJ1-1
clone_size: NA
v_call: TRBV7-9
d_call: TRBD1
cdr3_length: 15

cdr3_nt: TGTGCCTGGAGTGGGGGACAGGGGAACACTGAAGCTTTCTTT
cdr3_aa: CAWSGGQGNTEAFF
j_call: TRBJ1-1
clone_size: few
v_call: TRBV30
d_call: TRBD1
cdr3_length: 14

cdr3_nt: TGTGCCAGCAGCCGGGGTCATCAAGAGACCCAGTACTTC
cdr3_aa: CASSRGHQETQYF
j_call: TRBJ2-5
clone_size: NA
v_call: TRBV7-2
d_call: NA
cdr3_length: 13

cdr3_nt: TGTGCCAGCAGCTTGTGGGGAATCAGGGCGGCCCCAGATACGCAGTATTTT
cdr3_aa: CASSLWGIRAAPDTQYF
j_call: TRBJ2-3
clone_size: NA
v_call: TRBV5-4
d_call: NA
cdr3_length: 17

cdr3_nt: TGTGCCAGCAGCTCCAGGGTAGGTCAGCCCCAGCATTTT
cdr3_aa: CASSSRVGQPQHF
j_call: TRBJ1-5
clone_size: NA
v_call: TRBV6-4
d_call: NA
cdr3_length: 13

cdr3_nt: TGTGCCAGCAGCCCCGGAGGGACAGGGCTCAACACTGAAGCTTTCTTT
cdr3_aa: CASSPGGTGLNTEAFF
j_call: TRBJ1-1
clone_size: once
v_call: TRBV5-4
d_call: TRBD1
cdr3_length: 16

cdr3_nt: TGCGCCAGCAGTCAATTCCACCCGGGACAGGGCTCCTACGAGCAGTACTTC
cdr3_aa: CASSQFHPGQGSYEQYF
j_call: TRBJ2-7
clone_size: NA
v_call: TRBV23-1
d_call: TRBD1
cdr3_length: 17

cdr3_nt: TGTGCCATCAGTGAGGTCAGGCTAGCGGGCACAGATACGCAGTATTTT
cdr3_aa: CAISEVRLAGTDTQYF
j_call: TRBJ2-3
clone_size: NA
v_call: TRBV10-3
d_call: TRBD2
cdr3_length: 16

cdr3_nt: TGTGCCAGCAGCCCAACAGGGGTCGGCGAGCAGTACTTC
cdr3_aa: CASSPTGVGEQYF
j_call: TRBJ2-7
clone_size: NA
v_call: TRBV27
d_call: TRBD1
cdr3_length: 13

cdr3_nt: TGCGCCAGCAGCCAGGACATCGGGTCCTATAATTCACCCCTCCACTTT
cdr3_aa: CASSQDIGSYNSPLHF
j_call: TRBJ1-6
clone_size: NA
v_call: TRBV4-3
d_call: NA
cdr3_length: 16

cdr3_nt: TGTGCCAGCAGCTTAGGGCGGCAGGGGAGTAGGAATGAGCAGTTCTTC
cdr3_aa: CASSLGRQGSRNEQFF
j_call: TRBJ2-1
clone_size: NA
v_call: TRBV7-2
d_call: NA
cdr3_length: 16

cdr3_nt: TGTGCCAGCTCACCCCCTTTACTCCGAGGACTCACTGAAGCTTTCTTT
cdr3_aa: CASSPPLLRGLTEAFF
j_call: TRBJ1-1
clone_size: NA
v_call: TRBV18
d_call: NA
cdr3_length: 16

cdr3_nt: TGCGCCAGCAGCTACGGACAGGGAGGGACTGAAGCTTTCTTT
cdr3_aa: CASSYGQGGTEAFF
j_call: TRBJ1-1
clone_size: few
v_call: TRBV5-1
d_call: TRBD1
cdr3_length: 14

cdr3_nt: TGTGCCAGCAGCCAAGATCTGCAGGGCCAACATAGCAATCAGCCCCAGCATTTT
cdr3_aa: CASSQDLQGQHSNQPQHF
j_call: TRBJ1-5
clone_size: NA
v_call: TRBV4-2
d_call: NA
cdr3_length: 18

cdr3_nt: TGTGCCAGCAGACGACTAGCGGGCTACACCGGGGAGCTGTTTTTT
cdr3_aa: CASRRLAGYTGELFF
j_call: TRBJ2-2
clone_size: NA
v_call: TRBV2
d_call: TRBD2
cdr3_length: 15

cdr3_nt: TGTGCCAGCAGCTTACAGGGGAGTCATGGCTACACCTTC
cdr3_aa: CASSLQGSHGYTF
j_call: TRBJ1-2
clone_size: NA
v_call: TRBV7-9
d_call: NA
cdr3_length: 13

cdr3_nt: TGTGCCAGCAGTCTTGAGATGACTGCCTTGCAGTATTTT
cdr3_aa: CASSLEMTALQYF
j_call: TRBJ2-3
clone_size: once
v_call: TRBV6-1
d_call: NA
cdr3_length: 13

cdr3_nt: TGTGCCAGCTCTCCACGATCGGACAGGGGGGCTGGAAACACCATATATTTT
cdr3_aa: CASSPRSDRGAGNTIYF
j_call: TRBJ1-3
clone_size: NA
v_call: TRBV18
d_call: TRBD1
cdr3_length: 17

cdr3_nt: TGTGCCAGCAGCCAAGATTTCCGGGATCGGTTCTATGGCTACACCTTC
cdr3_aa: CASSQDFRDRFYGYTF
j_call: TRBJ1-2
clone_size: few
v_call: TRBV4-2
d_call: NA
cdr3_length: 16

cdr3_nt: TGTGCCAGCAGCTTACAAGGGGACACCGGGGAGCTGTTTTTT
cdr3_aa: CASSLQGDTGELFF
j_call: TRBJ2-2
clone_size: NA
v_call: TRBV11-3
d_call: NA
cdr3_length: 14

cdr3_nt: TGTGCCAGCAGTTACTCGGAGGATCAGCCCCAGCATTTT
cdr3_aa: CASSYSEDQPQHF
j_call: TRBJ1-5
clone_size: NA
v_call: TRBV6-6
d_call: NA
cdr3_length: 13

cdr3_nt: TGTGCCAGCGCCAGGGGGTTCTACGAGCAGTACTTC
cdr3_aa: CASARGFYEQYF
j_call: TRBJ2-7
clone_size: NA
v_call: TRBV28
d_call: TRBD1
cdr3_length: 12

cdr3_nt: TGTGCCAGCAGTTTCTCCGGGACAGGGGGCTATGGCTACACCTTC
cdr3_aa: CASSFSGTGGYGYTF
j_call: TRBJ1-2
clone_size: NA
v_call: TRBV28
d_call: TRBD1
cdr3_length: 15

cdr3_nt: TGTGCCAGCAGCTCCGGGGGGTACGAGCAGTACTTC
cdr3_aa: CASSSGGYEQYF
j_call: TRBJ2-7
clone_size: NA
v_call: TRBV5-6
d_call: TRBD2
cdr3_length: 12

cdr3_nt: TGTGCCAGCAGCTTAGAGGGGGCCGGGGACGAGCAGTACTTC
cdr3_aa: CASSLEGAGDEQYF
j_call: TRBJ2-7
clone_size: NA
v_call: TRBV7-9
d_call: TRBD1
cdr3_length: 14

cdr3_nt: TGCGCCAGCAGCTCCACTAGCTCGGAGACCCAGTACTTC
cdr3_aa: CASSSTSSETQYF
j_call: TRBJ2-5
clone_size: NA
v_call: TRBV5-1
d_call: NA
cdr3_length: 13

cdr3_nt: TGTGCCAGCAGCCCTTACAGGGTAACCGGGGAGCTGTTTTTT
cdr3_aa: CASSPYRVTGELFF
j_call: TRBJ2-2
clone_size: NA
v_call: TRBV6-6
d_call: NA
cdr3_length: 14

cdr3_nt: TGTGCCAGCAGTGACGGAGGGGGCACAGATACGCAGTATTTT
cdr3_aa: CASSDGGGTDTQYF
j_call: TRBJ2-3
clone_size: medium-sized
v_call: TRBV6-4
d_call: NA
cdr3_length: 14

cdr3_nt: TGTGCCAGCAGCCCCGGACAGGGCCGAGGCTACACCTTC
cdr3_aa: CASSPGQGRGYTF
j_call: TRBJ1-2
clone_size: NA
v_call: TRBV7-2
d_call: TRBD1
cdr3_length: 13

cdr3_nt: TGTGCCAGCAGCTTCCGACAGGCACCCTATGGCTACACCTTC
cdr3_aa: CASSFRQAPYGYTF
j_call: TRBJ1-2
clone_size: once
v_call: TRBV7-9
d_call: NA
cdr3_length: 14

cdr3_nt: TGTGCCAGCAGTGACTCGATTGGGGCTCCAGATACGCAGTATTTT
cdr3_aa: CASSDSIGAPDTQYF
j_call: TRBJ2-3
clone_size: few
v_call: TRBV6-4
d_call: NA
cdr3_length: 15

cdr3_nt: TGTGCCAGCAGCGTAATTACTAGCGGCCTCACCGGGGAGCTGTTTTTT
cdr3_aa: CASSVITSGLTGELFF
j_call: TRBJ2-2
clone_size: NA
v_call: TRBV9
d_call: TRBD2
cdr3_length: 16

cdr3_nt: TGTGCCACGCGACACTTGGCCGGGGAGCTGTTTTTT
cdr3_aa: CATRHLAGELFF
j_call: TRBJ2-2
clone_size: NA
v_call: TRBV19
d_call: NA
cdr3_length: 12